This paragraph reports one T cell receptor beta chain. What it binds is unknown. The data originate from a study of cytomegalovirus exposure and HLA in healthy donors. Study-wide context: Previous work identified 120 million or so unique TCR beta sequences from approximately 190 million T cells. Study-wide points: TRBV6-2, TRBV6-3 and some other V segments were excluded as indistinguishable.

The CDR3 runs to 13 residues. V was cut by 1 base and J by 9 bases, with 10 bases left in between. Germline CDR1 MGHRA, CDR2 YSYEKL. Primers included in the PCR were 60 Vbeta and 13 Jbeta primers. Data came from immunoSEQ multiplex PCR; TCRdb stores just in-frame clones and leaves some out. The sample has approximately 160,000 clones, about 80% seen once. Input material: PBMCs. The chain couples TRBV4-1 to TRBJ1-5; D unclear. The sequence derives from a man between 25 and 39 years old in good health and CMV-seropositive. DNA of the CDR3: TGCGCCAGCAGCCAAGGGCTTTATCTGCCCCAGCATTTT. Its protein product is CASSQGLYLPQHF.